The 32 T cell receptor beta chains below come from one sample, sequenced in a study of shared clonotypes between healthy human individuals. Only in-frame clones appear in the TCRdb table, and some are missing; sequencing was by immunoSEQ multiplex PCR. Of 550,000 to 800,000 clones in the sample, around 67% were seen once. The sample comprised memory CD4+ T cells sorted from blood. Subset defined: CD45RA-negative fraction. All receptors derive from a woman aged 30 to 39 in good health.

This clone has just a few counts. The genes are TRBV7-7 and TRBJ2-1, with TRBD2 as a possible D gene (9 bases). Germline V gives CDR1 SSHAT, CDR2 FNYEAQ (reference sequence). V was pared by 5 bases and J by 10 bases, with 21 bases between. This CDR3 comprises 15 residues. DNA of the CDR3: TGTGCCAGCAGCCCGCGGTCTAGCGGGACAGGCGAGCAGTTCTTC. This encodes CASSPRSSGTGEQFF.

V usage is TRBV7-9 and J usage is TRBJ2-5; TRBD2 agrees at 10 bases. The CDR3 loop spans 15 amino acids. In germline, CDR1 is SEHNR, CDR2 FQNEAQ (reference sequence). Trimming cost V 5 bases and J 3 bases; bases outside gene matches: 6. The CDR3 spells CASSPGSGREETQYF. The CDR3 coding sequence is TGTGCCAGCAGCCCGGGGAGCGGGAGGGAAGAGACCCAGTACTTC.

The gene calls are TRBV6-1 and TRBJ2-5, with a weak D call TRBD2 (6 bases). The germline gives CDR1 MNHNS, CDR2 SASEGT. The CDR3 loop spans 17 amino acids. Trimming stripped 4 bases from V and 5 bases from J, with 23 bases between. The CDR3 loop reads CASSGPVYSGARETQYF. DNA for the CDR3: TGTGCCAGCAGTGGCCCGGTGTATAGCGGAGCTCGGGAGACCCAGTACTTC.

The V gene is TRBV5-1, the J gene TRBJ1-3; D may be TRBD1 (6 bases). Trimming pared 6 bases from V and 2 bases from J, leaving 15 bases between. This CDR3 spans 15 amino acids. Germline CDR1 is SGHRS and CDR2 is YFSETQ. This CDR3 is CASTLGGATGNTIYF. The CDR3 DNA reads as TGCGCCAGCACCCTAGGGGGGGCGACTGGAAACACCATATATTTT. Drawing the rest from reference TRBV5-1 and TRBJ1-3, the complete variable domain is KAGVTQTPRYLIKTRGQQVTLSCSPISGHRSVSWYQQTPGQGLQFLFEYFSETQRNKGNFPGRFSGRQFSNSRSEMNVSTLELGDSALYLCASTLGGATGNTIYFGEGSWLTVV.

The chain joins TRBV6-1 to TRBJ2-2; D is unclear. The CDR3 totals 14 residues. Deletions cut 10 bases from V and 0 bases from J, with 12 bases between. Germline CDR1 is MNHNS and CDR2 is SASEGT. The CDR3 DNA is TGTGCCACCTGGTTGCGGCCGAACACCGGGGAGCTGTTTTTT. It encodes CATWLRPNTGELFF.

This chain links TRBV18 with TRBJ2-1; tentative D call: TRBD2 (5 bases). The CDR3 has 15 residues. Germline lookup yields CDR1 KGHSH and CDR2 LQKENI. V lost 1 base to trimming and J lost 2 bases, with 9 bases between them. CDR3 DNA: TGTGCCAGCTCACCACAGCACGGGGCCTACAATGAGCAGTTCTTC. This translates into CASSPQHGAYNEQFF. Filled out from reference TRBV18 and TRBJ2-1, the complete variable domain reads NAGVMQNPRHLVRRRGQEARLRCSPMKGHSHVYWYRQLPEEGLKFMVYLQKENIIDESGMPKERFSAEFPKEGPSILRIQQVVRGDSAAYFCASSPQHGAYNEQFFGPGTRLTVL.

This clone was observed once. The genes are TRBV27 and TRBJ2-3, with TRBD1 matching over 10 bases. After removal of 1 base from V and 8 bases from J, the junction contained 0 bases not matched to a gene. The CDR3 contains 13 residues. Germline V lookup: CDR1 MNHEY, CDR2 SMNVEV (reference sequence). CDR3 sequence: CASSLWDRGTQYF. CDR3 sequence (DNA): TGTGCCAGCAGTTTATGGGACAGGGGTACGCAGTATTTT.

On this clone: Since a much larger clone is just one base distant, this may be a read error. The same CDR3 is also encoded by other DNA sequences in this sample. V is TRBV5-1 and J is TRBJ2-2; 11 nucleotides align to TRBD1. The CDR3 length is 15 residues. Per the germline V gene, CDR1 is SGHRS and CDR2 is YFSETQ. The junction had 4 bases not matched to a gene; V was cut back by 4 bases and J by 5 bases. DNA for the CDR3: TGCGCCAGCAGCCCCGGGACAGGGGGTACCGGGGAGCTGTTTTTT. The encoded protein is CASSPGTGGTGELFF.

This clone was found a few times. The chain is built from TRBV9 and TRBJ2-3; TRBD1 agrees at 9 bases. After removal of 4 bases from V and 3 bases from J, the junction contained 6 bases not matched to a gene. Per the germline V gene, CDR1 is SGDLS and CDR2 is YYNGEE. This CDR3 region has 15 residues. CDR3 region: CASSPRQGDTDTQYF. The CDR3 DNA reads TGTGCCAGCAGCCCCCGACAGGGGGATACAGATACGCAGTATTTT.

The V call is TRBV18, the J call TRBJ2-2, with 9 bases fitting TRBD1. This CDR3 contains 15 residues. V dropped 10 bases and J dropped 4; count of bases not matched to a gene: 10. Looked up from germline, CDR1 is KGHSH and CDR2 is LQKENI. The CDR3 spells CATKAGTGTTGELFF. In DNA, the CDR3 is TGTGCCACGAAAGCCGGGACAGGGACCACCGGGGAGCTGTTTTTT.

The J gene is TRBJ2-7, the V gene TRBV19, with D tentatively TRBD1 (6 bases). Per the germline V gene, CDR1 is LNHDA and CDR2 is SQIVND (reference sequence). Deletions cut 4 bases from V and 4 bases from J, with 14 bases between. The CDR3 is made up of 14 amino acids. The CDR3: CASSKAGERYEQYF. CDR3 in DNA: TGTGCCAGTAGTAAAGCAGGGGAACGATACGAGCAGTACTTC.

The chain is built from TRBV11-2 and TRBJ2-7; no clear D. CDR1 is SGHAT, CDR2 FQNNGV, per germline. V lost 1 base, J lost 5 bases, and 12 bases lay in between. The CDR3 runs to 14 residues. CDR3 sequence reads: CASSLVRSFHEQYF. For the CDR3, the DNA is TGTGCCAGCAGCTTAGTCCGATCCTTTCACGAGCAGTACTTC.

The rearrangement joins TRBV19 to TRBJ2-3; 9 bases agree with TRBD2. CDR1 is LNHDA, CDR2 SQIVND, per germline (reference sequence). CDR3 size: 17 residues. V shed 3 bases and J 5 bases; nucleotides not matched to a gene: 12. The CDR3 sequence: CASSIYGLATTIDTQYF. CDR3 nucleotide sequence: TGTGCCAGTAGTATTTATGGACTAGCGACCACGATAGATACGCAGTATTTT.

The chain is built from TRBV27 and TRBJ2-1, with D unclear. This CDR3 region has 13 residues. The germline CDR1 and CDR2 sequences are MNHEY and SMNVEV (reference sequence). Trimming pared 8 bases from V and 4 bases from J, leaving 12 bases between. This CDR3 is CASYSGLYNEQFF. DNA for the CDR3: TGTGCCAGCTATTCGGGCCTTTACAATGAGCAGTTCTTC.

This chain connects TRBV15 to TRBJ2-3; 9 bases fit TRBD2. In germline, CDR1 is LNHNV, CDR2 YYDKDF (reference sequence). The CDR3 spans 17 residues. Unmatched junction bases numbered 10, after V lost 5 bases and J lost 1 base. CDR3 DNA: TGTGCCACCAGCTTAGAGCATAGCGGGAGAGGCACAGATACGCAGTATTTT. Translation: CATSLEHSGRGTDTQYF.

The chain employs TRBV9 and TRBJ1-2; D is ambiguous. Germline V gives CDR1 SGDLS, CDR2 YYNGEE. The CDR3 consists of 16 residues. The V end was cut by 0 bases, the J end by 3 bases, with 15 bases between. CDR3 residues: CASSVGVEGSDYGYTF. CDR3 bases: TGTGCCAGCAGCGTAGGCGTCGAGGGATCCGACTATGGCTACACCTTC.

The chain couples TRBV2 to TRBJ2-7; 8 bases fit TRBD2. CDR3 length equals 13 residues. V lost 9 bases, J lost 6 bases, and 10 bases stayed unmatched. Looked up from germline, CDR1 is SNHLY and CDR2 is FYNNEI. CDR3 amino acids: CASTLGLEVEQYF. CDR3 sequence (DNA): TGTGCCAGTACGCTGGGACTAGAGGTCGAGCAGTACTTC.

The V gene is TRBV28, the J gene TRBJ2-1, with 13 bases identical to TRBD2. The CDR3 is 17 residues long. The J segment lost 4 bases and the V segment lost 4 bases, leaving 7 bases of the junction unmatched. Germline CDR1 MDHEN, CDR2 SYDVKM. The CDR3 loop is CASSSQPLAGGYNEQFF. Written as DNA, the CDR3 is TGTGCCAGCAGTTCCCAGCCACTAGCGGGGGGGTACAATGAGCAGTTCTTC. The full variable domain, its missing parts supplied by reference TRBV28 and TRBJ2-1, is DVKVTQSSRYLVKRTGEKVFLECVQDMDHENMFWYRQDPGLGLRLIYFSYDVKMKEKGDIPEGYSVSREKKERFSLILESASTNQTSMYLCASSSQPLAGGYNEQFFGPGTRLTVL.

The chain combines TRBV2 with TRBJ1-1, with D possibly being TRBD1 (5 bases). V lost 2 bases to trimming and J lost 1 base, with 8 bases between them. This CDR3 has 14 residues. Germline assignment: CDR1 SNHLY and CDR2 FYNNEI. This chain's CDR3 is CASSERGRNTEAFF. The CDR3 nucleotides are TGTGCCAGCAGTGAACGGGGGAGGAACACTGAAGCTTTCTTT. Filled out from reference TRBV2 and TRBJ1-1, the complete variable domain reads EPEVTQTPSHQVTQMGQEVILRCVPISNHLYFYWYRQILGQKVEFLVSFYNNEISEKSEIFDDQFSVERPDGSNFTLKIRSTKLEDSAMYFCASSERGRNTEAFFGQGTRLTVV.

Only a few counts were recorded for this clone. The CDR3 is CASSTAQDSPLHF. As DNA, the CDR3 is TGTGCCAGCAGTACGGCACAGGATTCACCCCTCCACTTT. V usage is TRBV9 and J usage is TRBJ1-6; maybe TRBD1 (5 bases). Germline loops: CDR1 SGDLS, CDR2 YYNGEE. CDR3 length: 13 amino acids. Trimming stripped 5 bases from V and 8 bases from J, with 11 bases between.

V is TRBV10-3 and J is TRBJ1-2; TRBD1 is a possible D gene (6 bases). Germline assignment: CDR1 ENHRY and CDR2 SYGVKD. V was shortened by 11 bases and J by 4 bases, with 17 bases between the two germline ends. The CDR3 loop spans 13 amino acids. CDR3 protein: CAPQNRVGYGYTF. The DNA for the CDR3 is TGTGCCCCCCAGAACAGGGTTGGCTATGGCTACACCTTC.

This clone was seen a handful of times. The V gene is TRBV5-1, the J gene TRBJ2-1; D is possibly TRBD2 (6 bases). This CDR3 is 14 amino acids long. V lost 0 bases, J lost 9 bases, and 13 bases lay in between. Per the germline V gene, CDR1 is SGHRS and CDR2 is YFSETQ. This chain's CDR3 is CASSLDGTLGEQFF. The CDR3 region has the DNA TGCGCCAGCAGCTTGGACGGGACTCTGGGTGAGCAGTTCTTC.

This clone was detected a few times. The rearrangement uses TRBV7-8 and TRBJ2-2, with TRBD1 as a possible D gene (5 bases). The CDR3 runs 13 residues. V was pared by 6 bases and J by 7 bases, with 12 bases between. Germline-derived CDR1 and CDR2 are SGHVS and FQNEAQ. Written as DNA, the CDR3 is TGTGCCAGCAGTCCCGGTCAGGGCGGGGAGCTGTTTTTT. It specifies CASSPGQGGELFF.

This clone was recorded a few times. The rearrangement links TRBV27 to TRBJ2-5, with TRBD1 matching 8 bases. Germline trimming cut 4 bases from V and 5 bases from J; bases unmatched to any gene: 3. Germline CDR1 MNHEY, CDR2 SMNVEV (reference sequence). The CDR3 extends over 13 amino acids. The CDR3 DNA sequence: TGTGCCAGCAGTTATCAGGGGGCTGAGACCCAGTACTTC. This gives the protein CASSYQGAETQYF.

This clone appeared a single time. The rearrangement links TRBV28 to TRBJ2-7; 7 bases fit TRBD1. Germline CDR1 is MDHEN and CDR2 is SYDVKM. J was trimmed by 6 bases and V by 3 bases; bases with no gene match: 8. The CDR3 length is 14 residues. The CDR3 loop is CASSFSSTGFEQYF. The CDR3 bases are TGTGCCAGCAGTTTCTCATCGACAGGGTTCGAGCAGTACTTC.

This clone was seen just once. This chain connects TRBV5-1 to TRBJ2-5; 9 nucleotides agree with TRBD2. The CDR3 is 15 residues long. Germline V gene sequence: CDR1 SGHRS, CDR2 YFSETQ. The trim removed 4 bases at V and 1 base at J, leaving 5 bases unmatched. The CDR3 bases are TGCGCCAGCAGCCGAGGGACTAGCCTCCAAGAGACCCAGTACTTC. Its protein is CASSRGTSLQETQYF.

In its sample, this clone was seen once. The chain couples TRBV25-1 to TRBJ2-5; no definite D call. The germline V gene encodes CDR1 MGHDK and CDR2 SYGVNS. The CDR3 loop spans 13 amino acids. V lost 3 bases and J 2 bases, leaving 7 bases between the germline ends. The CDR3 DNA is TGTGCCAGCAGTGAGAGACATCAAGAGACCCAGTACTTC. Amino acid sequence: CASSERHQETQYF.

This clone was observed a handful of times. The CDR3: CASKVMDSLNEKLFF. CDR3 DNA: TGTGCCAGCAAAGTGATGGACAGCCTTAATGAAAAACTGTTTTTT. J is TRBJ1-4 and V is TRBV2, with a possible D match to TRBD1 (6 bases). Trimming cost V 7 bases and J 4 bases, with 16 bases left between them. The CDR3 length is 15 residues. Looked up from germline, CDR1 is SNHLY and CDR2 is FYNNEI.

The sample holds many counts of this clone. Other DNA sequences from this sample encode an identical CDR3 as well. This chain uses TRBV5-1 with TRBJ2-2, with 7 nucleotides matching TRBD1. The CDR3 has 15 amino acids. Per the germline V gene, CDR1 is SGHRS and CDR2 is YFSETQ. Trimming at V came to 4 bases and at J to 1 base, leaving 4 bases not matched to a gene. CDR3 protein: CASSAGTENTGELFF. As DNA, the CDR3 is TGCGCCAGCAGCGCTGGGACAGAGAACACCGGGGAGCTGTTTTTT.

The chain combines TRBV27 with TRBJ1-1; TRBD1 matches 10 bases. Germline lookup yields CDR1 MNHEY and CDR2 SMNVEV (reference sequence). This CDR3 region has 15 residues. With 6 bases clipped from V and 1 base from J, the junction kept 5 bases outside the gene matches. CDR3 residues: CASRQRTGGNTEAFF. CDR3 in DNA: TGTGCCAGCAGACAAAGGACAGGGGGGAACACTGAAGCTTTCTTT.

The chain joins TRBV28 to TRBJ2-1, with 8 bases fitting TRBD1. The length of the CDR3 is 15 residues. Germline trimming cut 5 bases from V and 7 bases from J; bases unmatched to any gene: 10. CDR1 is MDHEN, CDR2 SYDVKM, per germline. CDR3: CASSRALQGVNEQFF. In DNA, the CDR3 is TGTGCCAGCAGTCGGGCCTTACAGGGGGTAAATGAGCAGTTCTTC.

The rearrangement links TRBV10-3 to TRBJ2-5; maybe TRBD1 (5 bases). In germline, CDR1 is ENHRY, CDR2 SYGVKD. The CDR3 is made up of 12 amino acids. The ends were cut back, 8 bases at V and 3 bases at J, with 10 bases in the middle. CDR3 amino acids: CAIREGEETQYF. The CDR3 DNA reads TGTGCCATCCGCGAAGGGGAAGAGACCCAGTACTTC.